This TCR beta chain was recovered during a study of neoadjuvant anti-PD-1 for oral cavity cancer (dated by TCRdb to the early 2020s). Some background on the complete study: Three to four biweekly doses of nivolumab at 3 mg/kg were mostly administered to patients before curative-intent surgical resection. Under RECIST 1.1, a patient counted as a responder if showing complete response, partial response or stable disease, and as a non-responder if showing progression. The parent correlative cohort had about a dozen patients and a response rate of 33%. Patients without progression received a fourth nivolumab dose around day 43 and underwent definitive surgical resection on days 50-56.

On this clone itself: Its antigen is still unknown. No qualities accompany the bases; no much larger clone lies one base away.

The CDR3 numbers 16 residues from cysteine through phenylalanine. This entry keeps only the CDR3 DNA: 48 bases, framed from base 1. Trimming accounts for 4 bases at V and 3 bases at J, while the number of junction bases matched to no gene is 12. According to the germline V gene (reference sequence), CDR1 reads LNHDA and CDR2 reads SQIVND. For deep sequencing, each PBMC sample was run in six replicates, with libraries mostly built from around 500 ng of input genomic DNA. The immunoSEQ hsTCRbeta kit was used to prepare TCRbeta libraries, following the manufacturer's instructions. Sequencing of the completed libraries took place using an Illumina NovaSeq 6000 S4 flow cell after they had been pooled to roughly 3.2 nM. In the paper's pipeline: The immunoSEQ Analyzer handled quality control and preprocessing of the raw data. The analysis was restricted to productive rearrangements, with each unique CDR3 amino acid sequence defining a clonotype. Repertoire clonality was estimated as the Gini-Simpson index, computed with the R package tcR. Student's t test was used to compare Gini indices, and Pearson correlation was used to assess associations with tumor size change. Here the immuneACCESS table is served through TCRdb, limited to in-frame sequences with V and J called. Missing clones are a known gap in these copies; in checked studies unresolved V genes cover under half, and the rest lacks a known reason. Clone size and V and J calls were adopted from that table, with D and trimming inferred from the DNA. The sample contains 10,000 to 15,000 clones, about 60% of them found a single time. 2% of the sample rests with the top ten.

The research as a whole found: The TCR analyses had only a few patients in each response group, and the authors called for validation in larger cohorts. After neoadjuvant nivolumab, T cell clonality (Gini index) in PBMCs was significantly higher in non-responders than in responders. Higher pretreatment blood Treg/Th17 ratios correlated with both higher pretreatment blood TCRbeta clonality and lower post-treatment tumor TCRbeta clonality.

The time point label, read with the paper, signifies: before neoadjuvant nivolumab. None of the patients had received prior systemic or radiation treatment, and all were newly diagnosed with stage II-IVA oral cavity squamous cell carcinoma. The cohort was composed of patients with HPV-negative, locally advanced oral cavity squamous cell carcinoma. No culture maintenance or expansion was done, as the peripheral blood mononuclear cells went straight to analysis. The samples were obtained from a longitudinal correlative study of a single-arm phase II trial testing neoadjuvant nivolumab in oral cavity squamous cell carcinoma. Genomic DNA-based TCRbeta sequencing was performed on subject-matched pre- and post-treatment PBMCs and tumors from three responders and three non-responders. Peripheral blood mononuclear cells were drawn once before nivolumab treatment and a second time after treatment, when surgery took place. Genomic DNA was isolated from PBMCs using the Maxwell RSC DNA from Cells kit.

The chain joins TRBV19 to TRBJ2-7; a stretch of 7 junction bases matches TRBD2. Sequences were derived from PBMCs, sampled before nivolumab (anti-PD-1) treatment. This clonotype was obtained from a person aged 35-79 years with oral cavity squamous cell carcinoma. The CDR3 has the sequence CASSRDRGPGGYEQYF. The DNA sequence is as follows: TGTGCCAGTAGTAGAGACCGGGGACCGGGGGGCTACGAGCAGTACTTC.